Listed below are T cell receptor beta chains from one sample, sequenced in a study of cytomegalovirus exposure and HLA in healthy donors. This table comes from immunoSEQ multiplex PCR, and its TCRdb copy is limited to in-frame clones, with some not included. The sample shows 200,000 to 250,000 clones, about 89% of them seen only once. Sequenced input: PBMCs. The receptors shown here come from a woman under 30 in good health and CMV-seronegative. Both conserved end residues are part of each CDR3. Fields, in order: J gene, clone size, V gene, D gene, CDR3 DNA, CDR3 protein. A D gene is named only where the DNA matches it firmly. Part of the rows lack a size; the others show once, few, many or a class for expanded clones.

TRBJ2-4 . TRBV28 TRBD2 TGTGCCAGCAGTTTATTCGGTAGCGGGAGGGCCGGGAACATTCAGTACTTC CASSLFGSGRAGNIQYF
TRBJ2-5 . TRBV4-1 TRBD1 TGCGCCAGCAGCCGGGGGGGACAGGGCGACGAGACCCAGTACTTC CASSRGGQGDETQYF
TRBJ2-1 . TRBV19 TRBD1 TGTGCCAGTAGCATGGACAGGCGAGGCGAGCAGTTCTTC CASSMDRRGEQFF
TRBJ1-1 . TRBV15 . TGTGCCACCAGCAGAGATAGCGGGCACACTGAAGCTTTCTTT CATSRDSGHTEAFF
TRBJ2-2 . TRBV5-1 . TGCGCCAGCAGCTTGCAGGGCACGAACACCGGGGAGCTGTTTTTT CASSLQGTNTGELFF
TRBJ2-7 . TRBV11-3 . TGTGCCAGCAGCTTAGTGTTAGGGGCTTCCTACGAGCAGTACTTC CASSLVLGASYEQYF
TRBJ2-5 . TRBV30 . TGTGCCTGGAGTGTACGGGTAGGGAGAGACTACTTC CAWSVRVGRDYF
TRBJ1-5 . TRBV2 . TGTGCCAGCAGTGAAGCGCTTTGGCAGGACAATCAGCCCCAGCATTTT CASSEALWQDNQPQHF
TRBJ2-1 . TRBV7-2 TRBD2 TGTGCCAGCAGCTTAGCGGCTAGCGGGCCCTACAATGAGCAGTTCTTC CASSLAASGPYNEQFF
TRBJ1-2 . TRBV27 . TGTGCCAGCAGTTTCTCCGGCTATGGCTACACCTTC CASSFSGYGYTF
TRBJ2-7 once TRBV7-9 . TGTGCCAGCAGCTCAACCACAGTTGAGTCCTACGAGCAGTACTTC CASSSTTVESYEQYF
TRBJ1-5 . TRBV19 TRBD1 TGTGCCAGTAGCCCCGGGACAGGGCACCAGCCCCAGCATTTT CASSPGTGHQPQHF
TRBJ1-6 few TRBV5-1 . TGCGCCAGCAGCTTGGTGTCGGGGTATTATAATTCACCCCTCCACTTT CASSLVSGYYNSPLHF
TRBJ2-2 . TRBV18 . TGTGCCAGCTCACCTTACAACAGGGAAGTGTCTGGGGAGCTGTTTTTT CASSPYNREVSGELFF
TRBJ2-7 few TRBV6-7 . TGTGCCAGCTCTTCCCTGACAGGCTCCGAGCAGTACTTC CASSSLTGSEQYF
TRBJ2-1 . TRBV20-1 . TGCAGTGCCACTTTTTACAATGAGCAGTTCTTC CSATFYNEQFF
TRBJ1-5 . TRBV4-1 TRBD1 TGCGCCAGCAGCCAACAGGGGGCAGGCAATCAGCCCCAGCATTTT CASSQQGAGNQPQHF
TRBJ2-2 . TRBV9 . TGTGCCAGCAGCGTAAGACTAGTTAGCGGGGAGCTGTTTTTT CASSVRLVSGELFF
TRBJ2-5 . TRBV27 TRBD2 TGTGCCAGCAGTTTCACCGGGACTAGCGTAGAGACCCAGTACTTC CASSFTGTSVETQYF
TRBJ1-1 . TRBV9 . TGTGCCAGCAGCGTAGTCGGGAGGAACACTGAAGCTTTCTTT CASSVVGRNTEAFF
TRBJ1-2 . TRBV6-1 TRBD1 TGTGCCAGCAGTGAAGACAGGGGAGGAATTCGGGGCTATGGCTACACCTTC CASSEDRGGIRGYGYTF
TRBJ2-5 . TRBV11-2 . TGTGCCAGCAGCTTAGCGAGGCAAGAGACCCAGTACTTC CASSLARQETQYF
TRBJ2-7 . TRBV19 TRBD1 TGTGCCAGTAGACAGGGGTACGAGCAGTACTTC CASRQGYEQYF
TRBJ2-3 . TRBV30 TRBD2 TGTGCCTGGAGTTTTCTGGGGACTAGCGGGAGTACGCAGTATTTT CAWSFLGTSGSTQYF
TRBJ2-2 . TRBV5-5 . TGTGCCAGCAGCTTAGGGGTGGGGACCGGGGAGCTGTTTTTT CASSLGVGTGELFF
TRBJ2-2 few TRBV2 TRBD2 TGTGCCAGCACGAAAGGGCGGGAGGGCCCCGTCGGGGAGCTGTTTTTT CASTKGREGPVGELFF
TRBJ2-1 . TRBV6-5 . TGTGCCAGCAGTTACTGGGCGGGACCTACACAGTTCTTC CASSYWAGPTQFF
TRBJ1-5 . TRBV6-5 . TGTGCCAGCAGTTATCTGGAGAATCAGCCCCAGCATTTT CASSYLENQPQHF
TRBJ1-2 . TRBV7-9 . TGTGCCAGCAGCTTATCCATGTTAGGGGCCTATGGCTACACCTTC CASSLSMLGAYGYTF
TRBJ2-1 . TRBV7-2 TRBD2 TGTGCCAGCAGCTTAGCGAGGCGGGGGAACCACAATGAGCAGTTCTTC CASSLARRGNHNEQFF
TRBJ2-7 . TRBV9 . TGTGCCAGCAGCGTAGAGTCTAGCTTCTCCTACGAGCAGTACTTC CASSVESSFSYEQYF
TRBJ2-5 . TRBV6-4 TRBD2 TGTGCCAGCAGCGTTCGCGGGGGGGCTTCGGAGACCCAGTACTTC CASSVRGGASETQYF
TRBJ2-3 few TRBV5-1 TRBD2 TGCGCCAGCAGCTTTCGACTAGCGGGGACAGATACGCAGTATTTT CASSFRLAGTDTQYF
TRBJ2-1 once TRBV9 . TGTGCCAGCAGCCCCCCGGGAAGCTCCTACAATGAGCAGTTCTTC CASSPPGSSYNEQFF
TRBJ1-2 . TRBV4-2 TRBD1 TGTGCCAGCAGCCAACCCGGGACAGGGAATCGAGGCTACACTTTC CASSQPGTGNRGYTF
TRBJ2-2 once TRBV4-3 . TGCGCCAGCAGCCAAGGGTGGGCACCCCCGGGGGAGCTGTTTTTT CASSQGWAPPGELFF
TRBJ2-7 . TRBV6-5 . TGTGCCAGCAGGCCGGGAGCGCCTCGCTACGAGCAGTACTTC CASRPGAPRYEQYF
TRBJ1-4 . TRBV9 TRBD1 TGTGCCAGCAGCGACAGGGGACATCCTAATGAAAAACTGTTTTTT CASSDRGHPNEKLFF
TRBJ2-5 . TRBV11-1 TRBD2 TGTGCCAGCAGCCCCTTGCGGGGGGCGTGGGAGACCCAGTACTTC CASSPLRGAWETQYF
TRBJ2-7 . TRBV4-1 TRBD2 TGCGCCAGCAGTAGTACGGGGGGTCTAGGAGAGGAGGAGCAGTACTTC CASSSTGGLGEEEQYF
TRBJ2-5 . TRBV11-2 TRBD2 TGTGCCAGCAGCCCGGGATCCGGGACTAGGGGGTCAGAGACCCAGTACTTC CASSPGSGTRGSETQYF
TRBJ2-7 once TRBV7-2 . TGTGCCAGCAGCTTAAATCGTCCAGTCCCCGCGGCTGCCTACGAGCAGTACTTC CASSLNRPVPAAAYEQYF
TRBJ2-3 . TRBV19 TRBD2 TGTGCCAGTAGTCCGGGGGGGCTAGCGGGAGTCACAGATACGCAGTATTTT CASSPGGLAGVTDTQYF
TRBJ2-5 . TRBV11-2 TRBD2 TGTGCCAGCAGCTATCTAGCGGGGGGGGAGGCCCAGTACTTC CASSYLAGGEAQYF
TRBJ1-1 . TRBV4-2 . TGTGCCAGCGCGCACAGGGCTGGGGGCACTGAAGCTTTCTTT CASAHRAGGTEAFF
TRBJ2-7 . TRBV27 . TGTGCCAGCAGTTTACAGGGGCCTACCTACGAGCAGTACTTC CASSLQGPTYEQYF